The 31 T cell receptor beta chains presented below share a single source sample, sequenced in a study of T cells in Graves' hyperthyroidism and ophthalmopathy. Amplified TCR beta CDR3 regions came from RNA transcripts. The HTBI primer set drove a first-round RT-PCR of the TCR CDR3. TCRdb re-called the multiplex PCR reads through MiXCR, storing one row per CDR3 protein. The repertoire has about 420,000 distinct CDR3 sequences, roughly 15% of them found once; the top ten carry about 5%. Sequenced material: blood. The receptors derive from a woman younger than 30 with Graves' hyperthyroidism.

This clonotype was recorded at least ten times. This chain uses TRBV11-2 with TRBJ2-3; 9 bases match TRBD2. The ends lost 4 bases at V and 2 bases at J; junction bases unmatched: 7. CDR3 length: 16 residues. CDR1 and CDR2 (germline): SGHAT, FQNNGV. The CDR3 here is CASSSRLAAPTDTQYF. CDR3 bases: TGTGCCAGCAGCTCCCGACTAGCGGCCCCCACAGATACGCAGTATTTT.

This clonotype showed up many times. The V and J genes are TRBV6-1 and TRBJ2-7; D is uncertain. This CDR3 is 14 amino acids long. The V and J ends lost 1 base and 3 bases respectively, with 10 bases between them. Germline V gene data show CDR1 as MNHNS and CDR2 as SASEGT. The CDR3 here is CASSEEGSFYEQYF. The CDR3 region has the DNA TGTGCCAGCAGTGAAGAGGGCAGCTTCTACGAGCAGTACTTC.

The CDR3 reads CASSVGAGAGLEETQYF. Here the CDR3 DNA reads TGCGCCAGCAGCGTGGGAGCGGGAGCGGGGTTAGAAGAGACCCAGTACTTC. The chain carries TRBV5-1 and TRBJ2-5; 8 bases are shared with TRBD2. CDR1 and CDR2 (germline): SGHRS, YFSETQ. The trim removed 4 bases at V and 3 bases at J, leaving 14 bases unmatched. The CDR3 runs to 17 residues.

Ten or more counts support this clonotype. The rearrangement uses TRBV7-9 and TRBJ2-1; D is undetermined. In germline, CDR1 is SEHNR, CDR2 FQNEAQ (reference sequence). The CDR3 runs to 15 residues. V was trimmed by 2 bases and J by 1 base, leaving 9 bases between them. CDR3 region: CASSLKYPSYNEQFF. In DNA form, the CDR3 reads TGTGCCAGCAGCTTAAAGTACCCATCCTACAATGAGCAGTTCTTC.

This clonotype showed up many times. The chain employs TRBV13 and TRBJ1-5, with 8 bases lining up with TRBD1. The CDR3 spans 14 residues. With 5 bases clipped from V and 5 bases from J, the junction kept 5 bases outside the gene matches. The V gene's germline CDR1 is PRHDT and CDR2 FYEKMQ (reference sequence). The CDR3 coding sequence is TGTGCCAGCAGCGAGGACAGGGCGGATCAGCCCCAGCATTTT. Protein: CASSEDRADQPQHF.

CDR3 nucleotides: TGTGCCAGCAGCGTAGAATCAGGTTATGGCTACACCTTC. It specifies CASSVESGYGYTF. V and J are TRBV9 and TRBJ1-2; D ambiguous. There are 13 residues in the CDR3. Germline CDR1 is SGDLS and CDR2 is YYNGEE. Trimming shortened V by 0 bases and J by 5 bases, and 8 bases separated the two germline ends.

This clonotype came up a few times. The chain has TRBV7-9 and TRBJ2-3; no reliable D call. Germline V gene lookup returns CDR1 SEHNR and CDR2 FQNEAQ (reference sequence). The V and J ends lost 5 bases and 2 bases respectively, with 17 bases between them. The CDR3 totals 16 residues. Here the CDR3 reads CASSPRIHDPTDTQYF. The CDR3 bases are TGTGCCAGCAGCCCCCGGATTCATGACCCCACAGATACGCAGTATTTT.

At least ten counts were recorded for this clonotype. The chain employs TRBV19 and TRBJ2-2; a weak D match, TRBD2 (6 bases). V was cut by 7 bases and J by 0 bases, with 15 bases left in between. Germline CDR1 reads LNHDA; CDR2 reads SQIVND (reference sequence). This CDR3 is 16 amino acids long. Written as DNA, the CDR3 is TGTGCCAGTAAATACGGCGGGATGACGAACACCGGGGAGCTGTTTTTT. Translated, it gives CASKYGGMTNTGELFF.

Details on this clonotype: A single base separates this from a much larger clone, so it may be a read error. Here the CDR3 DNA reads TGCGCCAGCAGCTTTTCGGAAGATATCTCAGATACGCAGTATTTT. This sequence encodes CASSFSEDISDTQYF. The V and J genes are TRBV5-1 and TRBJ2-3, with no clear D. Trimming stripped 2 bases from V and 4 bases from J, with 14 bases between. Germline CDR1 and CDR2: SGHRS and YFSETQ. There are 15 residues in the CDR3.

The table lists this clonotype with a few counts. The CDR3, as DNA: TGTGCCAGCAGCTTAGTTGGAAGCGGAGATGAGCAGTTCTTC. Its protein is CASSLVGSGDEQFF. The chain has TRBV7-8 and TRBJ2-1; D might be TRBD2 (5 bases). The CDR3 has 14 residues. Germline CDR1 is SGHVS and CDR2 is FQNEAQ. V was trimmed by 1 base and J by 8 bases, leaving 12 bases between them.

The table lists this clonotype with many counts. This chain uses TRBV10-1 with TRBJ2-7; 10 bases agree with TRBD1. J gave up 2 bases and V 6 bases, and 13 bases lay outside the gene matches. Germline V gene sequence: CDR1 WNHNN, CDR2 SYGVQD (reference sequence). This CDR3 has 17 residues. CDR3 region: CASSRFVGTGDTYEQYF. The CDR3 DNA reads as TGCGCCAGCAGCCGTTTCGTCGGGACAGGGGACACCTACGAGCAGTACTTC.

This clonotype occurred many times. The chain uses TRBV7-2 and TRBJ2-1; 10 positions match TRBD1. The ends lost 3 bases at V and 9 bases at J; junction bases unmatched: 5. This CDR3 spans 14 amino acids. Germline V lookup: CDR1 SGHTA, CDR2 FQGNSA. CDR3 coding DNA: TGTGCCAGCAGCTTGACAGGGGGCTACGGTGAGCAGTTCTTC. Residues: CASSLTGGYGEQFF.

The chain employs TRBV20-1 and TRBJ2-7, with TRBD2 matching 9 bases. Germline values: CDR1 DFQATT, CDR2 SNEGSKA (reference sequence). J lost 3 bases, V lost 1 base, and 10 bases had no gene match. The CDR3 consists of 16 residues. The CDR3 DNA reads TGCAGTGCTAGAGGCTTAGCGGGAGCCACCTACTACGAGCAGTACTTC. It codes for CSARGLAGATYYEQYF.

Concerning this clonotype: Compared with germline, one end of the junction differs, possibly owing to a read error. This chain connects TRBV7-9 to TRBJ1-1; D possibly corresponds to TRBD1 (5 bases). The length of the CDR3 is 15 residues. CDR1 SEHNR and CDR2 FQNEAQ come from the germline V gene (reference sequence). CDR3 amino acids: CASSLGGGSVTAAFF. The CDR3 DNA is TGTGCCAGCAGCTTAGGGGGGGGGTCGGTCACTGCAGCTTTCTTT. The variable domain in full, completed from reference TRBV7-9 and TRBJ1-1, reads DTGVSQNPRHKITKRGQNVTFRCDPISEHNRLYWYRQTLGQGPEFLTYFQNEAQLEKSRLLSDRFSAERPKGSFSTLEIQRTEQGDSAMYLCASSLGGGSVTAAFFGQGTRLTVV.

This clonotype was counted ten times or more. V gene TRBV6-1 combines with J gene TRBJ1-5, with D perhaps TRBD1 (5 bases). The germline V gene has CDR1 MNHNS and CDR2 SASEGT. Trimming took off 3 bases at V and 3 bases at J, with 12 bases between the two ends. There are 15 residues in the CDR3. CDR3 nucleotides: TGTGCCAGCAGTGAGGGGCCCCAATTCAATCAGCCCCAGCATTTT. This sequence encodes CASSEGPQFNQPQHF.

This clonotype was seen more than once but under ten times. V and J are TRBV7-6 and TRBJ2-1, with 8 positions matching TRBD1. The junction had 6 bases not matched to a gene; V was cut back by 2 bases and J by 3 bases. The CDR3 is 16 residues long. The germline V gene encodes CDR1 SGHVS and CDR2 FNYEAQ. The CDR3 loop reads CASSLSRTGYYNEQFF. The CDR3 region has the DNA TGTGCCAGCAGCTTAAGTAGGACAGGGTACTACAATGAGCAGTTCTTC.

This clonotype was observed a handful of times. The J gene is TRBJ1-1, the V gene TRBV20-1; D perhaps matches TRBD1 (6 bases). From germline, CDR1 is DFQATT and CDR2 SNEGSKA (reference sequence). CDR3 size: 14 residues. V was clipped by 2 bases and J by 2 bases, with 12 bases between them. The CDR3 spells CSARTQGINTEAFF. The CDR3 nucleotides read TGCAGTGCTAGAACTCAGGGGATCAACACTGAAGCTTTCTTT.

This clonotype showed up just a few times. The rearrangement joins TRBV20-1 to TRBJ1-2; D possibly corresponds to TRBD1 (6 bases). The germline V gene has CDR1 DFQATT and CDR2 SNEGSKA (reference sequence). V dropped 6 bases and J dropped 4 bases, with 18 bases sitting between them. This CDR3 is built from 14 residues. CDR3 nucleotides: TGCAGTGCCCCGCCGGGGGGCAGGGGCTATGGCTACACCTTC. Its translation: CSAPPGGRGYGYTF.

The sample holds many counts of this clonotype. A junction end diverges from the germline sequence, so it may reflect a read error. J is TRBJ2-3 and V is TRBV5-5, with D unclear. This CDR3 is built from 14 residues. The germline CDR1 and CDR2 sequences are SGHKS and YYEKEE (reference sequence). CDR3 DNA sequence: TGTGCCAGCAGCTTGGTGGTATCCACATATACGCAGTATTTT. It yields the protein CASSLVVSTYTQYF.

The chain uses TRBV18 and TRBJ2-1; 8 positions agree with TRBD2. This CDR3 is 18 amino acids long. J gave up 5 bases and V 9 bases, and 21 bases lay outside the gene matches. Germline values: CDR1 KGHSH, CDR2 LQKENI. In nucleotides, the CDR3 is TGTGCCAGTCACACAAGGGTACGGTCGGGACTAGAGCACAATGAGCAGTTCTTC. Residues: CASHTRVRSGLEHNEQFF.

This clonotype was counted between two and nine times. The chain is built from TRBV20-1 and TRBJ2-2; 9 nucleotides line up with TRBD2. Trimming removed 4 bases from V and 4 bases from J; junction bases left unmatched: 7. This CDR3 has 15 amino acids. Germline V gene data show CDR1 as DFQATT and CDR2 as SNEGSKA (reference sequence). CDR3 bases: TGCAGTGCTATGGGCGCTAGCGGGGCCACCGGGGAGCTGTTTTTT. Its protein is CSAMGASGATGELFF.

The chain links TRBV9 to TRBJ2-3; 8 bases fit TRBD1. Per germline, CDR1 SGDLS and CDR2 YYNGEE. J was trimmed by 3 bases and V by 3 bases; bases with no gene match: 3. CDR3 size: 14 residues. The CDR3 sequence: CASSETGVTDTQYF. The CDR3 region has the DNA TGTGCCAGCAGCGAGACAGGGGTTACAGATACGCAGTATTTT.

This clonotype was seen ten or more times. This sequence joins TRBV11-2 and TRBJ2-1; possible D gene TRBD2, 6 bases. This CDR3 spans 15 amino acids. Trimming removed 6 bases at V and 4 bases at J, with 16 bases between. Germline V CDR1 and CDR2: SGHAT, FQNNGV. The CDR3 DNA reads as TGTGCCAGCAGTTCCGGGGGAGGCGTATACAATGAGCAGTTCTTC. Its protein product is CASSSGGGVYNEQFF.

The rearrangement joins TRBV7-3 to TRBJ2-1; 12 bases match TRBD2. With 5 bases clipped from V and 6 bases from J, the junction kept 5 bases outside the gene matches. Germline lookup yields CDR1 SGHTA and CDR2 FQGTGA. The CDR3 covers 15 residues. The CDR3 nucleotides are TGTGCCAGCAGCACGACTAGCGGGAGAAGCAATGAGCAGTTCTTC. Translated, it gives CASSTTSGRSNEQFF.

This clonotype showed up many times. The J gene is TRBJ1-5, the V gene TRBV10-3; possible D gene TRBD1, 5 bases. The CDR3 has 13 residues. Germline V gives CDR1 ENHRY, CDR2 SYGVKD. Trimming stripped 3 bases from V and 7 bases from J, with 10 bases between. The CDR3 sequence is CAISDSRDQPQHF. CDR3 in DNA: TGTGCCATCAGTGACAGCAGGGACCAGCCCCAGCATTTT.

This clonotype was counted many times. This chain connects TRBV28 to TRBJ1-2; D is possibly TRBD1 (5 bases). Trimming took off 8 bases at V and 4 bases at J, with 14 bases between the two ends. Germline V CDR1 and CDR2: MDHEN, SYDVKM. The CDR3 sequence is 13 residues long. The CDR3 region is CASGSMGPYGYTF. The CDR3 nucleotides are TGTGCCAGCGGCTCCATGGGGCCCTATGGCTACACCTTC.

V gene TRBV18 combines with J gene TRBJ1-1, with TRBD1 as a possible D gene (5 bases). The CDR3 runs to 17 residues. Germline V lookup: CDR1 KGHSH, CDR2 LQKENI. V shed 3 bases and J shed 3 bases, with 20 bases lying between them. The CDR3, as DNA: TGTGCCAGCTCACCGGACCACGAGACAGAAAGCTACACTGAAGCTTTCTTT. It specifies CASSPDHETESYTEAFF.

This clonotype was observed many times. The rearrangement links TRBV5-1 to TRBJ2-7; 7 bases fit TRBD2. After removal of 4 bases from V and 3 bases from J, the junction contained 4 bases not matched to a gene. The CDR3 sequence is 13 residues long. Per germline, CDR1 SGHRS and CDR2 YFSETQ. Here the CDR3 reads CASSREAGYEQYF. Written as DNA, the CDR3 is TGCGCCAGCAGCCGGGAGGCGGGCTACGAGCAGTACTTC.

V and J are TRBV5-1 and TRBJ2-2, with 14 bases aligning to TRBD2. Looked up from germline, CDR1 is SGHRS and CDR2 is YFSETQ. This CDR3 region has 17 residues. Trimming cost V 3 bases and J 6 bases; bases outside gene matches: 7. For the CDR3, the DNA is TGCGCCAGCAGCTACGGGACTAGCGGGAGAGGGGCCGGGGAGCTGTTTTTT. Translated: CASSYGTSGRGAGELFF.

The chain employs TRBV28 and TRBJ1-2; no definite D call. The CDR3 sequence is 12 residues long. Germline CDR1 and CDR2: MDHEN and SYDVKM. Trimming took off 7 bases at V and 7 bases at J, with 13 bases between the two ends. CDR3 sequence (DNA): TGTGCCAGCATCAAACCAGGAGGTGGCTACACCTTC. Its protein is CASIKPGGGYTF.

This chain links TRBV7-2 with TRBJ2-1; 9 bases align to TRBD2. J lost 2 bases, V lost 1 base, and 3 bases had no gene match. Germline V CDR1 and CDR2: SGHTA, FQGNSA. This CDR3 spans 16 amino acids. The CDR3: CASSLVVAGAYNEQFF. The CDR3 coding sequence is TGTGCCAGCAGCTTAGTCGTAGCGGGAGCCTACAATGAGCAGTTCTTC.